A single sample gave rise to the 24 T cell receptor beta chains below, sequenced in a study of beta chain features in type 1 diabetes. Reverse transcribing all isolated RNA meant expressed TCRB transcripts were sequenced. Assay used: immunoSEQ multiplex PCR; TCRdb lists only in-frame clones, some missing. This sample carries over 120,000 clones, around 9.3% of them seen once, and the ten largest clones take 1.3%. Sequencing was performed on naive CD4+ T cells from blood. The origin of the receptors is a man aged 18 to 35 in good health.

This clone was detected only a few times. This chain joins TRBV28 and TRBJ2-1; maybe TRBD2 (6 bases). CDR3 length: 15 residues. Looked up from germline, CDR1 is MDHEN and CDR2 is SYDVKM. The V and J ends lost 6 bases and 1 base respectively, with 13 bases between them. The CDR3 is CASRSGGVSYNEQFF. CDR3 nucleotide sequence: TGTGCCAGCAGATCCGGGGGTGTTTCCTACAATGAGCAGTTCTTC. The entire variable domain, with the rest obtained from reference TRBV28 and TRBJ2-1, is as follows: DVKVTQSSRYLVKRTGEKVFLECVQDMDHENMFWYRQDPGLGLRLIYFSYDVKMKEKGDIPEGYSVSREKKERFSLILESASTNQTSMYLCASRSGGVSYNEQFFGPGTRLTVL.

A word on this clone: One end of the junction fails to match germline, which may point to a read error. The DNA of the CDR3 is TGCGCCAGCAGCCATAGAGGGTACTCTAGCGATGAGCAGTTCTTC. It translates to CASSHRGYSSDEQFF. This chain connects TRBV5-4 to TRBJ2-1; D possibly corresponds to TRBD2 (6 bases). Germline V gives CDR1 SGHNT, CDR2 YYREEE (reference sequence). The CDR3 consists of 15 residues.

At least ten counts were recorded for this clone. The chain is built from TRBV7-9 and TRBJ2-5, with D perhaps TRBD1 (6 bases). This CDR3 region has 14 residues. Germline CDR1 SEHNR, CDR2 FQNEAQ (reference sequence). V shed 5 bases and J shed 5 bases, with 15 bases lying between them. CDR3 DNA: TGTGCCAGCAGCCCAAACACAGGGTTTGAGACCCAGTACTTC. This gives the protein CASSPNTGFETQYF.

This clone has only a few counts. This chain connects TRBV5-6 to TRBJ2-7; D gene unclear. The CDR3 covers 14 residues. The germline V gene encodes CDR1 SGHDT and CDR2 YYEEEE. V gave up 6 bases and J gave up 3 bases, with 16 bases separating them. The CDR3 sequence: CASTQIGGYYEQYF. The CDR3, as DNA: TGTGCCAGCACCCAAATCGGCGGATACTACGAGCAGTACTTC. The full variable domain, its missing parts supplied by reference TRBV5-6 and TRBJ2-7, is DAGVTQSPTHLIKTRGQQVTLRCSPKSGHDTVSWYQQALGQGPQFIFQYYEEEERQRGNFPDRFSGHQFPNYSSELNVNALLLGDSALYLCASTQIGGYYEQYFGPGTRLTVT.

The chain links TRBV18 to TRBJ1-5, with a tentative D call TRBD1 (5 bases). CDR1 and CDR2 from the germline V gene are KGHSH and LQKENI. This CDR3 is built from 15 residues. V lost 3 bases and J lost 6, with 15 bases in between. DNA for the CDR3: TGTGCCAGCTCACCTACCGTTGGGGCTGGTCAGCCCCAGCATTTT. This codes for CASSPTVGAGQPQHF.

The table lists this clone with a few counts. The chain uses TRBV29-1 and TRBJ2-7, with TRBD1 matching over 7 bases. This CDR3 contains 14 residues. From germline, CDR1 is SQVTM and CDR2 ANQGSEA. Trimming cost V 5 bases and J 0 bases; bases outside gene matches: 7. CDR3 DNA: TGCAGCGTTAACAGACAGGGTAGCTCCTACGAGCAGTACTTC. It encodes CSVNRQGSSYEQYF.

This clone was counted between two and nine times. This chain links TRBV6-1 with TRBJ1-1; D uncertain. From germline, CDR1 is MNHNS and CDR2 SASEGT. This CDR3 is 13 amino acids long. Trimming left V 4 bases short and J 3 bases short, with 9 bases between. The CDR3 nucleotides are TGTGCCAGCAGTGTAGAACGTTACACTGAAGCTTTCTTT. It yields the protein CASSVERYTEAFF.

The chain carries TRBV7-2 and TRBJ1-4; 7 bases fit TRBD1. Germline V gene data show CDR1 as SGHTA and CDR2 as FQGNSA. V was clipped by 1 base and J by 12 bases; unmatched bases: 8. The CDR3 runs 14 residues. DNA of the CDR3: TGTGCCAGCAGCTTAGACCTAGACAGGGTGGAACTGTTTTTT. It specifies CASSLDLDRVELFF.

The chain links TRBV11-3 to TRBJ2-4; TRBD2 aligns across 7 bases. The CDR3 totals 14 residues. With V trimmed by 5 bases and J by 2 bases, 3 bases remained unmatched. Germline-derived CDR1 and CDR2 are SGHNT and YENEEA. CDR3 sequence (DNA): TGTGCCAGCAGCATGGGGGGGTCCAAAAACATTCAGTACTTC. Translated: CASSMGGSKNIQYF.

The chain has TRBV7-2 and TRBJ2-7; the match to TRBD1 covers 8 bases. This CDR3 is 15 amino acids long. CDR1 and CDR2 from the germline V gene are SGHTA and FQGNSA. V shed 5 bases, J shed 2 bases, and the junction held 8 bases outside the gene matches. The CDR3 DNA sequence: TGTGCCAGCAGCCCCCGGGACAGGAATCCCTACGAGCAGTACTTC. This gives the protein CASSPRDRNPYEQYF.

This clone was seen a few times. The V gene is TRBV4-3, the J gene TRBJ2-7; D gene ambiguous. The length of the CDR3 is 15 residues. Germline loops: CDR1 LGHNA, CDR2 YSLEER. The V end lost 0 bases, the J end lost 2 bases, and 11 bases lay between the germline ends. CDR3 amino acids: CASSQDLAEPYEQYF. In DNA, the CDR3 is TGCGCCAGCAGCCAAGATCTGGCAGAACCCTACGAGCAGTACTTC.

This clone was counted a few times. CDR3 sequence: CASGGDDEKLFF. The CDR3 DNA reads TGTGCCAGCGGGGGGGACGATGAAAAACTGTTTTTT. This chain uses TRBV6-6 with TRBJ1-4; perhaps TRBD1 as D (5 bases). V lost 8 bases and J 6 bases, leaving 10 bases between the germline ends. The CDR3 extends over 12 amino acids. The germline CDR1 and CDR2 sequences are MNHNY and SVGAGI (reference sequence).

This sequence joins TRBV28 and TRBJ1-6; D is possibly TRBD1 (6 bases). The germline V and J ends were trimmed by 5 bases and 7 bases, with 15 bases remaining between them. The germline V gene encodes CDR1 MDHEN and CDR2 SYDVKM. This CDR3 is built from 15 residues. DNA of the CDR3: TGTGCCAGCAGTGGCACGGGGGGGGCAAATTCACCCCTCCACTTT. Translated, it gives CASSGTGGANSPLHF.

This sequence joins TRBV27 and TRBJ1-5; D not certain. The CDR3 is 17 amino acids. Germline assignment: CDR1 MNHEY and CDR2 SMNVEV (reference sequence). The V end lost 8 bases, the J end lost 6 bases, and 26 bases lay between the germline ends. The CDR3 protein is CASRPGGLQGMGQPQHF. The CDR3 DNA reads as TGTGCCAGCCGCCCCGGCGGGCTCCAAGGAATGGGTCAGCCCCAGCATTTT.

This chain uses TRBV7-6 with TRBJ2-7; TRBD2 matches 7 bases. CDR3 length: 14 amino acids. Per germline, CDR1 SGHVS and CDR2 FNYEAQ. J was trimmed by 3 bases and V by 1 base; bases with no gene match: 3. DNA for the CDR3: TGTGCCAGCAGCTTAGGGGAGGGAGTCTACGAGCAGTACTTC. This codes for CASSLGEGVYEQYF.

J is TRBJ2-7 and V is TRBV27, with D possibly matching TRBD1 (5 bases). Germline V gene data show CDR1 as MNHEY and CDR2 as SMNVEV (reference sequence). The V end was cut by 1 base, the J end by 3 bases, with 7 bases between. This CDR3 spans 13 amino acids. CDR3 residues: CASSLYRSYEQYF. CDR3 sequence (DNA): TGTGCCAGCAGTTTATACAGGAGCTACGAGCAGTACTTC.

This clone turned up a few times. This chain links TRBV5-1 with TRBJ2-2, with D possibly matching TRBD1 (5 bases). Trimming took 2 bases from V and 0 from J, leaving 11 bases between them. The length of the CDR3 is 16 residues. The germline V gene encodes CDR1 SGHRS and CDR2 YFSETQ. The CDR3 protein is CASSFRQLANTGELFF. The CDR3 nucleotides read TGCGCCAGCAGCTTCCGACAGTTAGCGAACACCGGGGAGCTGTTTTTT.

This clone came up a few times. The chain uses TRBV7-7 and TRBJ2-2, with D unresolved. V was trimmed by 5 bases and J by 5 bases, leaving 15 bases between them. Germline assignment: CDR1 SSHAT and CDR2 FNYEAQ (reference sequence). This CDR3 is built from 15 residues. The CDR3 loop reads CASSRVLGETGELFF. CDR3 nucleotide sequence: TGTGCCAGCAGCCGGGTCCTTGGTGAAACCGGGGAGCTGTTTTTT. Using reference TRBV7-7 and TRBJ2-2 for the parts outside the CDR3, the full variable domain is GAGVSQSPRYKVTKRGQDVTLRCDPISSHATLYWYQQALGQGPEFLTYFNYEAQPDKSGLPSDRFSAERPEGSISTLTIQRTEQRDSAMYRCASSRVLGETGELFFGEGSRLTVL.

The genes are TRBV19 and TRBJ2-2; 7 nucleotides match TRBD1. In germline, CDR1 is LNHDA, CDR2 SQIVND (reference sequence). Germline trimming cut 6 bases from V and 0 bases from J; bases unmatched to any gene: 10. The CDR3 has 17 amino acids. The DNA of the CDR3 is TGTGCCAGTAGGAGAAAAGTAGGGGGCGCGAACACCGGGGAGCTGTTTTTT. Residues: CASRRKVGGANTGELFF.

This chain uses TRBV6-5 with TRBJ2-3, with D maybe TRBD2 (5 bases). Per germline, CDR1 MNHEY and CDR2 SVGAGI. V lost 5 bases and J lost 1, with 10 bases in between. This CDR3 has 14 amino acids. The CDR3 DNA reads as TGTGCCAGCAGTCGTTTGAGGGGCACAGATACGCAGTATTTT. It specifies CASSRLRGTDTQYF.

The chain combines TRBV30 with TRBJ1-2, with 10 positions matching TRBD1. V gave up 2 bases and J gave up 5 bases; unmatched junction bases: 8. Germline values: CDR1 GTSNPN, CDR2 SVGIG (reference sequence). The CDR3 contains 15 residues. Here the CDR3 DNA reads TGTGCCTGGAGTTCCCCGACAGGGGGCCGGTATGGCTACACCTTC. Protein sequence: CAWSSPTGGRYGYTF.

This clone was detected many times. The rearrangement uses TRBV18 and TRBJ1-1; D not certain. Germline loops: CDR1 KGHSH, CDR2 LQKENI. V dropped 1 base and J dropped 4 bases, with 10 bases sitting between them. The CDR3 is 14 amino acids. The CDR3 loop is CASSPREEVTEAFF. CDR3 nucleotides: TGTGCCAGCTCACCACGGGAGGAGGTCACTGAAGCTTTCTTT.

DNA for the CDR3: TGTGCCAGCAGCCTATATAGCGGGGGGGCCTTGGGGGAGACCCAGTACTTC. Amino acid sequence: CASSLYSGGALGETQYF. The genes are TRBV7-2 and TRBJ2-5; 11 nucleotides match TRBD2. Germline V gene sequence: CDR1 SGHTA, CDR2 FQGNSA. The CDR3 is 17 amino acids. The V gene end was trimmed by 5 bases and the J gene end by 5 bases; junction bases not matched to a gene: 13. The complete variable domain, with remaining parts taken from reference TRBV7-2 and TRBJ2-5, reads GAGVSQSPSNKVTEKGKDVELRCDPISGHTALYWYRQSLGQGLEFLIYFQGNSAPDKSGLPSDRFSAERTGGSVSTLTIQRTQQEDSAVYLCASSLYSGGALGETQYFGPGTRLLVL.

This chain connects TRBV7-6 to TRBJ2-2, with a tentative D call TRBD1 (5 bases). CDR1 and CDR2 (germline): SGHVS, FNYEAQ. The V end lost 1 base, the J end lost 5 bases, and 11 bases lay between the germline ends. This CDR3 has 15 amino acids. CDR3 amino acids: CASSLVAGWTGELFF. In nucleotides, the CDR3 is TGTGCCAGCAGCTTAGTGGCAGGGTGGACCGGGGAGCTGTTTTTT. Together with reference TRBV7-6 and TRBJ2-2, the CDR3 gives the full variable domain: GAGVSQSPRYKVTKRGQDVALRCDPISGHVSLYWYRQALGQGPEFLTYFNYEAQQDKSGLPNDRFSAERPEGSISTLTIQRTEQRDSAMYRCASSLVAGWTGELFFGEGSRLTVL.